This TCR beta chain was sequenced during a study of T cell changes during pregnancy in multiple sclerosis. Germline-derived CDR1 and CDR2 are SGDLS and YYNGEE. With V trimmed by 4 bases and J by 6 bases, 4 bases remained unmatched. The CDR3 spans 12 residues. Profiling relied on immunoSEQ multiplex PCR, and the TCRdb table lists in-frame clones only, not all of them. The sample shows some 47,000 clones, roughly 90% of them seen only once. This clone occurred once. The sequencing used peripheral blood, collected in the first trimester of pregnancy. The clonotype originates from a female donor with multiple sclerosis, enrolled in a pregnancy study. The chain recombines TRBV9 with TRBJ2-7, with 7 bases matching TRBD1. CDR3 sequence reads: CASSRQGAEQYF. In nucleotides, the CDR3 is TGTGCCAGCAGCCGACAGGGAGCCGAGCAGTACTTC. The variable domain in full, completed from reference TRBV9 and TRBJ2-7, reads DSGVTQTPKHLITATGQRVTLRCSPRSGDLSVYWYQQSLDQGLQFLIQYYNGEERAKGNILERFSAQQFPDLHSELNLSSLELGDSALYFCASSRQGAEQYFGPGTRLTVT.